This T cell receptor beta chain originates from a study of tumor-infiltrating lymphocytes in primary liver carcinoma. Study at large: The study included patients who were men and women aged 30 to 69 years.

The CDR3 length is 13 residues. V was cut by 0 bases and J by 1 base, with 0 bases left in between. Germline V gene data show CDR1 as SEHNR and CDR2 as FQNEAQ (reference sequence). cDNA specific to TCR beta was made from around 470 ng of total RNA, with a constant-region primer employed for priming. TCR beta libraries came from three nested multiplex PCR rounds using slightly modified ARM-PCR. TRBV1-TRBV30 forward primers and a C-beta reverse primer were used in the first two PCR rounds, which each ran for ten to eleven cycles. TCRdb redid the calling of the multiplex PCR reads with MiXCR, one entry per CDR3 protein. Here the sample spans 100,000 to 150,000 distinct CDR3 sequences, roughly three fifths being singletons. Between roughly 20 and 31 mg of unsorted bulk tissue served as the source from which RNA and DNA were co-extracted. Sampling was performed at five separate regions of each tumor.

The sample consisted of liver tumor tissue from sampling region 3. Subset denoted: tumor region T3, left-lateral pole. The chain carries TRBV7-9 and TRBJ1-4; D unclear. This TCR was recovered from an older woman with primary liver carcinoma and hepatitis B virus infection. CDR3 in amino acids: CASSLATNEKLFF. Here the CDR3 DNA reads TGTGCCAGCAGCTTAGCAACTAATGAAAAACTGTTTTTT.